These 4 T cell receptor beta chains share one sample of origin, sequenced in a study of cytomegalovirus exposure and HLA in healthy donors. Researchers ran the PCR with 60 Vbeta and 13 Jbeta primers. Using immunoSEQ multiplex PCR, the repertoire was profiled, and TCRdb retains in-frame clones only, with some absent. The repertoire has around 100,000 clones, roughly 71% of them found once; the top ten carry roughly 16%. Sequenced material: PBMCs. The receptors shown here come from a young woman in good health and CMV-seropositive.

The V gene is TRBV7-6, the J gene TRBJ2-3; D perhaps matches TRBD2 (6 bases). V was clipped by 1 base and J by 2 bases, with 16 bases between them. Germline values: CDR1 SGHVS, CDR2 FNYEAQ. The CDR3 has 17 amino acids. CDR3 sequence reads: CASSLVGGGAPTDTQYF. The CDR3 bases are TGTGCCAGCAGCTTAGTGGGAGGAGGGGCTCCCACAGATACGCAGTATTTT.

This chain links TRBV4-3 with TRBJ2-3; 8 bases align to TRBD2. The CDR3 is made up of 16 amino acids. Losses at the gene ends were 0 bases for V and 4 bases for J; bases not matched to a gene: 6. CDR1 is LGHNA, CDR2 YSLEER, per germline. CDR3 DNA sequence: TGCGCCAGCAGCCAAGATACGGGAGGGGTGGCAGATACGCAGTATTTT. This translates into CASSQDTGGVADTQYF.

This sequence joins TRBV19 and TRBJ1-5; 9 bases fit TRBD1. The CDR3 runs to 15 residues. Germline CDR1 LNHDA, CDR2 SQIVND (reference sequence). Unmatched junction bases numbered 7, after V lost 5 bases and J lost 5 bases. The CDR3 sequence is CASSPQGTGHQPQHF. CDR3 nucleotide sequence: TGTGCCAGTAGTCCCCAAGGGACAGGGCATCAGCCCCAGCATTTT.

The chain carries TRBV19 and TRBJ1-2, with TRBD1 identical over 9 bases. Germline CDR1 LNHDA, CDR2 SQIVND (reference sequence). The J segment lost 4 bases and the V segment lost 6 bases, leaving 6 bases of the junction unmatched. The CDR3 consists of 14 residues. The CDR3 nucleotides are TGTGCCAGTAGGCGGGACAGGGATCCCTATGGCTACACCTTC. Translating it yields CASRRDRDPYGYTF. The full variable domain, completed using reference TRBV19 and TRBJ1-2, is DGGITQSPKYLFRKEGQNVTLSCEQNLNHDAMYWYRQDPGQGLRLIYYSQIVNDFQKGDIAEGYSVSREKKESFPLTVTSAQKNPTAFYLCASRRDRDPYGYTFGSGTRLTVV.